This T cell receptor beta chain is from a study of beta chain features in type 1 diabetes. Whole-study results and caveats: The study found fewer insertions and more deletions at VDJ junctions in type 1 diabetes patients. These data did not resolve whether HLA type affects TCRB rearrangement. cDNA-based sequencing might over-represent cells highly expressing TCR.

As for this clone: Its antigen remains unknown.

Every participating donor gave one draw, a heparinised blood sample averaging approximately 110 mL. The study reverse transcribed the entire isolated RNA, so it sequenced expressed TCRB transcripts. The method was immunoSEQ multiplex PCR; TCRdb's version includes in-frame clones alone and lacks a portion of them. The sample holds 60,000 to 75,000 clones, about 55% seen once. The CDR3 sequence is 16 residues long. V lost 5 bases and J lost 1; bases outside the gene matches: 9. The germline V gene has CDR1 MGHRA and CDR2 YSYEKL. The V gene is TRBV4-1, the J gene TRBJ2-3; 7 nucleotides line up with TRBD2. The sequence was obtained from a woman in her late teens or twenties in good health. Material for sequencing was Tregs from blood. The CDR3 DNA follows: TGCGCCAGCAGCTTCTGGGGGAGGGGAGGCACAGATACGCAGTATTTT. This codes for CASSFWGRGGTDTQYF.